What follows is one T cell receptor beta chain and its context. V dropped 3 bases and J dropped 0 bases, with 12 bases sitting between them. The CDR3 contains 15 residues. CDR1 is MRHNA, CDR2 SNTAGT, per germline. The sample comes from a study of OX40 agonist ivuxolimab in advanced cancers. Produced via immunoSEQ multiplex PCR; TCRdb's table is partial and in-frame only. Here the sample spans about 7,900 clones, roughly 87% being singletons. The sequence came from an adult with an advanced solid tumor such as melanoma, head and neck, liver or kidney cancer. The gene calls are TRBV6-4 and TRBJ2-7; no firm D call. The sequencing here drew on CD4+ or CD8+ T cells sorted from blood, taken in a trial of the OX40 agonist ivuxolimab. The CDR3 sequence: CASSDQFHSSYEQYF. As DNA, the CDR3 is TGTGCCAGCAGTGATCAGTTTCACAGCTCCTACGAGCAGTACTTC.